This TCR beta chain was observed in a study of blood T cell repertoires in COVID-19. Across the whole study: Material from acute and convalescent COVID-19 was sourced from the United States, Italy and Spain. The cDNA or gDNA used as material had been derived from T cells, B-cell-depleted T cells, or PBMCs.

As processed by the authors: Scientists estimated how many nucleated cells there were by amplifying reference gene primers. Measured with immunoSEQ multiplex PCR; TCRdb has only the in-frame clones, and not every one. D and trimming were read from the DNA, whereas the V and J calls and clone size are those reported in that table. In the table there are 35,000 to 50,000 clones, 80% to 90% of which are singletons. CDR3 length: 20 residues. Trimming took off 1 base at V and 0 bases at J, with 21 bases between the two ends. Germline loops: CDR1 LGHDT, CDR2 YNNKEL (reference sequence). This sequence originates from a man aged 65 to 85 with active COVID-19. The sequenced sample was peripheral blood. J is TRBJ1-4 and V is TRBV3-1 (or the pseudogene TRBV3-2); D remains ambiguous. The CDR3 sequence is CASSQGTREGGRATNEKLFF. As DNA, the CDR3 is TGTGCCAGCAGCCAAGGTACTCGGGAGGGTGGCAGAGCAACTAATGAAAAACTGTTTTTT.